The clone carrying this T cell receptor (beta chain) has at least ten counts. Its specificity is not known. Both TRBC1 and TRBC2 were covered by a beta constant-region primer of two equimolar oligonucleotides. A single record per CDR3 protein comes from TCRdb applying MiXCR to the UMI-ligation and nested PCR reads. This sample has about 5,000 distinct CDR3 sequences, with approximately 7.9% found just once. These data are taken from a study of naive and memory T cell subsets. CDR3 size: 16 residues. Trimming removed 3 bases from V and 7 bases from J; junction bases left unmatched: 9. The germline V gene has CDR1 KGHSH and CDR2 LQKENI. General observations from the study: In CD4 and CD8 cells, diversity dropped from naive through EMRA.

The chain recombines TRBV18 with TRBJ2-1, with 10 bases that match TRBD2. This receptor was obtained from a human donor in good health. Sequencing was done on a sample of CD4+ TEMRA cells from blood. Subset noted: effector memory re-expressing CD45RA, CD45RA+ CD27-. CDR3 DNA sequence: TGTGCCAGCTCACCCTTAGCGGGAGGTAACTCAAATGAGCAGTTCTTC. Protein sequence: CASSPLAGGNSNEQFF.